This TCR beta chain was sequenced during a study of Graves' ophthalmopathy and Graves' hyperthyroidism. Each diagnosis was determined on the basis of clinical symptoms, serum thyroxine, TRAb, thyroid ultrasound and orbital computed tomography. For repertoire sequencing, the TCR beta CDR3 regions were amplified from RNA transcripts. The first-round RT-PCR employed HTBI primers together with the Qiagen OneStep RT-PCR kit. A multiplex PCR was then performed as the second round. In TCRdb, the multiplex PCR reads were re-called with MiXCR into one record per CDR3 protein. Altogether over a million distinct CDR3 sequences are present, 35% to 45% being singletons, with the ten largest covering around 10%. Study-wide points: For separating ophthalmopathy from stable hyperthyroidism, a 13-signature model gave less than 90% sensitivity and roughly 77% specificity. Ophthalmopathy progression cases were predicted by the model with roughly 64% sensitivity and roughly 72% specificity.

The CDR3 consists of 12 residues. Per the germline V gene, CDR1 is LNHDA and CDR2 is SQIVND (reference sequence). V lost 3 bases and J lost 5, with 7 bases in between. This clonotype was observed many times. Its cognate antigen is unknown. This TCR was sampled from an adult man with Graves' hyperthyroidism. What was sequenced was peripheral blood or thyroid tissue (not recorded which). J is TRBJ2-5 and V is TRBV19; D perhaps matches TRBD2 (5 bases). CDR3 residues: CASSIERETQYF. The CDR3 nucleotides read TGTGCCAGTAGTATCGAGCGGGAGACCCAGTACTTC.